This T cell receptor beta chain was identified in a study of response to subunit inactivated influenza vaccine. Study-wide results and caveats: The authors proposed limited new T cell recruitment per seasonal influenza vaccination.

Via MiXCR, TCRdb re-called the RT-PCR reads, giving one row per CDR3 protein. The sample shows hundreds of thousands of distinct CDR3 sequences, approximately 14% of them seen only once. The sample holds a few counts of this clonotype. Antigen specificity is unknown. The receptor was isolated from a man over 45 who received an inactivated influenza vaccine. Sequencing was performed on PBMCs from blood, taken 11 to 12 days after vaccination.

The CDR3, as DNA: TGCGCCAGCAGGAGAAACCGGGGGGCCCCCAACGAGCAGTACTTC. Its translation is CASRRNRGAPNEQYF. The J gene is TRBJ2-7, the V gene TRBV4-3; a weak D match, TRBD2 (7 bases). Trimming shortened V by 6 bases and J by 5 bases, and 20 bases separated the two germline ends. This CDR3 has 15 residues. CDR1 and CDR2 (germline): LGHNA, YSLEER.